Listed below are T cell receptor beta chains from one sample, sequenced in a study of T cell responses to AZD1222 COVID-19 vaccine. The table came from immunoSEQ multiplex PCR; TCRdb's copy has only in-frame clones and leaves some out. The data contain under 200,000 clones, roughly nine tenths of them singletons. The input for sequencing was peripheral blood, taken on day 0 of AZD1222 vaccination. The receptors come from an adult in good health. Each CDR3 is given without its conserved first and last residue.

V,J,length,CDR3
TRBV27,TRBJ1-2,12,ASRTWTGNYGYT
TRBV28,TRBJ2-7,13,ASSFGTGVYYEQY
TRBV25-1,TRBJ1-1,11,ASSEYFSPEAF
TRBV18,TRBJ1-2,11,ASGTPPNYGYT
TRBV11-3,TRBJ2-1,12,ASSPDRGVQEQF
TRBV19,TRBJ1-1,12,ASSFRQGRTEAF
TRBV11-2,TRBJ2-1,18,ASSLERGTSHSGSYNEQF
TRBV7-9,TRBJ1-1,12,ASSPKGTLSEAF
TRBV9,TRBJ2-5,13,ASSVTSGSRETQY
TRBV11-2,TRBJ1-3,12,ASSLSRGVNTIY
TRBV19,TRBJ1-3,12,ASSIPGPGNTIY
TRBV27,TRBJ2-1,13,ASSLFPLGWNEQF